This T cell receptor beta chain came from a study of graft-versus-host responses after intestinal transplantation (dated by TCRdb to the early 2020s). Concerning the study at large: Recipients received multivisceral, liver-intestinal, or isolated intestinal transplants. A cohort of fewer than 25 intestinal transplant recipients, including one retransplant, was enrolled, and 3 patients lacking pretransplant specimens were excluded. Alloreactive clones were identified by sequencing pre-transplant mixed lymphocyte reaction products and comparing these products with unstimulated pre-transplant donor and recipient T cells. Anti-thymocyte globulin induction was given to all recipients, followed by maintenance tacrolimus and steroids for approximately 3 years. Rather than being sequenced by the commercial service, samples from a few later patients were sequenced in-house on an Illumina MiSeq and processed with MiXCR. Donor T cell macrochimerism was defined as a peak of at least 4% donor T cells among recipient peripheral blood mononuclear cells. Graft-versus-host and host-versus-graft alloreactive T cell clones were tracked in the graft, circulation and bone marrow after intestinal transplantation using bulk TCR-beta CDR3 sequencing.

Beyond this particular receptor, the publication reports: Early after transplant, declines in HvG clones were associated with peak levels of circulating GvH clones. Conclusions were limited by the relatively low number and heterogeneity of intestinal transplant patients. GvH clones turned up in recipient bone marrow, with some appearing earlier in ileal mucosa or blood, a pattern consistent with an intestinal mucosal origin. High GvH to HvG T cell clonal ratios were observed in the allografts of patients with donor T cell macrochimerism.

About this clone: The antigen it recognizes is unknown. No much larger clone is present one base from it, and per-base qualities are unavailable.

The CDR3 covers 16 residues, taking in both the cysteine and the phenylalanine. The only DNA kept is the CDR3, 48 bases in frame from the first base. At the junction V is shortened by 3 bases and J by 7 bases; bases outside the gene matches: 12. The germline V gene (reference sequence) specifies LNHDA as CDR1 and SQIVND as CDR2. Library method: the immunoSEQ multiplex PCR assay. In most patients, genomic DNA was isolated using the Qiagen DNeasy Blood and Tissue Kit and sent frozen to Adaptive Biotechnologies for TCR sequencing. For most patients, high-throughput TCR-beta CDR3 sequencing of genomic DNA was performed by Adaptive Biotechnologies. On the study's bioinformatics: TCR sequencing data for roughly 18 patients were retrieved from Adaptive's ImmunoSEQ software; a few other patients were processed with MiXCR and VDJtools. To correct CD4 versus CD8 sorting errors, any sequence found in both subsets at a frequency ratio below 5:1 was removed. CDR3 nucleotide sequences shared between donor and recipient were removed because their origin could not be assigned. Alloreactive clones required at least 2-fold expansion over unstimulated cells and minimum CFSE-low frequency of 0.002% (template counts) or 0.001% (read counts). Clones detected in sequenced pre-transplant spleen, lymph node, or MLR CFSE-low populations of the donor or recipient were defined as mappable. The cumulative frequency of alloreactive clones was calculated as a percentage of all sequences, weighted by copy number. TCRdb carries this immuneACCESS record with in-frame sequences only. Its versions omit some clonotypes, under half of them owing to an unresolved V gene in the studies checked, with the rest unexplained. V and J calls plus clone size are reproduced from that table; the DNA served to infer D and trimming. Across this sample there are approximately 39,000 clones, with roughly 95% seen only once. The ten top clones hold 0.2% to 0.25% of the sample.

The time point label, as the study defines it: cells obtained before transplantation from donor or recipient. CD3+CD4+ and CD3+CD8+ populations were FACS-sorted from unstimulated pre-transplant donor and recipient cells taken from spleen or lymph nodes. The sequence came from a human donor who was the organ donor for an intestinal transplant. The sample was unstimulated CD4+ T cells sorted from spleen or lymph node cells, taken before transplant. This sequence uses TRBV19 and TRBJ1-2, and 9 junctional nucleotides match TRBD1. The CDR3 region reads CASSIRDRVLITGYTF. The bases are TGTGCCAGTAGTATCCGGGACAGGGTTCTTATTACTGGCTACACCTTC.